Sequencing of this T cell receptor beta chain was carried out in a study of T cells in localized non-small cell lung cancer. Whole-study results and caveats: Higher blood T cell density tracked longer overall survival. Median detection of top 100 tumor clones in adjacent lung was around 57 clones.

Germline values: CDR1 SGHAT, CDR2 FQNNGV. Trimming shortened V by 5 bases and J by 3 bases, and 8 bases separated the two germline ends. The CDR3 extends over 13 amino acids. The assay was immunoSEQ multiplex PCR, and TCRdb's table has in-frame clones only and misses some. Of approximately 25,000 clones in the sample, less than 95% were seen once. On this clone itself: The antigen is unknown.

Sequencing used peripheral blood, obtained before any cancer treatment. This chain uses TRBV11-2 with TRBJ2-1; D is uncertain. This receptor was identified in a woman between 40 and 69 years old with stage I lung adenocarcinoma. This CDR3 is CASSVDGYNEQFF. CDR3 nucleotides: TGTGCCAGCAGCGTCGACGGCTACAATGAGCAGTTCTTC.